What follows describes a single TCR beta chain. Generated by immunoSEQ multiplex PCR, the TCRdb table keeps only in-frame clones and is missing some. Among about 76,000 clones listed, roughly 89% were seen once. The data belong to a study of control samples from healthy donors and cancer patients. Per germline, CDR1 MRHNA and CDR2 SNTAGT. The length of the CDR3 is 14 residues. The V gene lost 5 bases and the J gene lost 3 bases, with 8 bases spanning the gap. Sequencing was performed on PBMCs. This receptor was identified in a woman in her forties or fifties with colorectal cancer. The chain has TRBV6-4 and TRBJ2-6, with D perhaps matching TRBD1 (6 bases). The CDR3 DNA reads as TGTGCCAGCAGTACAGGGTTTGGGGCCAACGTCCTGACTTTC. Its protein is CASSTGFGANVLTF.